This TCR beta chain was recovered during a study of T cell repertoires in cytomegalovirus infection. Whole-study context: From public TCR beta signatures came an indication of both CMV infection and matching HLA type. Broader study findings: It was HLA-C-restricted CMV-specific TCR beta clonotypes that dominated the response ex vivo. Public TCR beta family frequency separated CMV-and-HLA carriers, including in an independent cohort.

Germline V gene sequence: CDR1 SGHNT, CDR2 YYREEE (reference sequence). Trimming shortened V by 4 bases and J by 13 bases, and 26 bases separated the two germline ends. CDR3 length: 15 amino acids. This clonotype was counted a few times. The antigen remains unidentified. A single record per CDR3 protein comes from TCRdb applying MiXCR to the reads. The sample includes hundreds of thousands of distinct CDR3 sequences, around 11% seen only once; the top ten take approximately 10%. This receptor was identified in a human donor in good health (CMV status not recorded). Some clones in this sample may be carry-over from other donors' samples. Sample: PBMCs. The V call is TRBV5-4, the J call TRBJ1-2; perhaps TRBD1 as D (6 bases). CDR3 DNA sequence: TGTGCCAGCAGCCCGACGAACAAACTACAGGGTGGGGGCACCTTC. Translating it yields CASSPTNKLQGGGTF.